Sequencing of this TCR beta chain was carried out in a study of shared clonotypes between healthy human individuals. This clone was counted a few times. Clones were sequenced by immunoSEQ multiplex PCR, and TCRdb holds only the in-frame ones, with some missing. The sample carries hundreds of thousands of clones, more than 70% recorded once. Healthy HIV-negative adults with no recent acute infections or vaccinations were recruited as donors. Sequencing used memory CD4+ T cells sorted from blood. Subset: CD45RA-negative fraction. This TCR was recovered from a young woman in good health.

The CDR3 spells CSARRYNEQFF. The CDR3, as DNA: TGCAGTGCTAGGCGCTACAATGAGCAGTTCTTC. The gene calls are TRBV20-1 and TRBJ2-1, with D hard to call. Trimming took 3 bases from V and 3 from J, leaving 3 bases between them. Germline V lookup: CDR1 DFQATT, CDR2 SNEGSKA (reference sequence). The CDR3 is 11 amino acids.